A single sample gave rise to the 30 T cell receptor beta chains below, sequenced in a study of CD8+ T cells in alopecia areata. RNA extraction was followed by reverse transcription into cDNA, which acted as the sequencing template. TCRdb's copy holds only in-frame clones and misses some; the assay was immunoSEQ multiplex PCR. Here the sample spans around 100,000 clones, about nine tenths being singletons. Treatment specified: oral pan-JAK inhibitor, 5-10 mg twice daily. This material consisted of CD8+ T cells sorted from blood, taken between weeks 30 and 35, from a patient treated with tofacitinib. These receptor sequences come from a human donor with alopecia areata.

This rearrangement joins TRBV6-5 to TRBJ2-5, with D uncertain. Trimming took 8 bases from V and 2 from J, leaving 9 bases between them. The CDR3 is 12 residues long. Per the germline V gene, CDR1 is MNHEY and CDR2 is SVGAGI. CDR3 coding DNA: TGTGCCAGCGGCGGAAATCAAGAGACCCAGTACTTC. Protein product: CASGGNQETQYF.

The CDR3, as DNA: TGTGCCAGCAGCTCCAAGCCCCGGGACAGCCACACTGAAGCTTTCTTT. Translating it yields CASSSKPRDSHTEAFF. The V gene is TRBV7-9, the J gene TRBJ1-1, with 7 bases matching TRBD1. Per the germline V gene, CDR1 is SEHNR and CDR2 is FQNEAQ (reference sequence). J was trimmed by 3 bases and V by 4 bases; bases with no gene match: 11. The CDR3 totals 16 residues.

In DNA, the CDR3 is TGTGCCAGCAGCTCAGGGGTGGGCGAGCAGTACTTC. Translation: CASSSGVGEQYF. The rearrangement joins TRBV7-9 to TRBJ2-7; possible D gene TRBD1, 6 bases. Germline-derived CDR1 and CDR2 are SEHNR and FQNEAQ (reference sequence). V was trimmed by 4 bases and J by 6 bases, leaving 10 bases between them. The CDR3 has 12 residues.

The rearrangement uses TRBV5-1 and TRBJ2-6; 8 positions agree with TRBD1. After removal of 3 bases from V and 1 base from J, the junction contained 3 bases not matched to a gene. The CDR3 is 16 amino acids. Germline CDR1 reads SGHRS; CDR2 reads YFSETQ. The CDR3 region has the DNA TGCGCCAGCAGCTCGGGACAGGCTTCTGGGGCCAACGTCCTGACTTTC. Encoded protein: CASSSGQASGANVLTF.

This clone was counted once. V usage is TRBV19 and J usage is TRBJ2-5; perhaps TRBD2 as D (6 bases). The germline gives CDR1 LNHDA, CDR2 SQIVND (reference sequence). V was trimmed by 5 bases and J by 2 bases, leaving 12 bases between them. CDR3 length equals 14 residues. CDR3 sequence: CASSFREEQETQYF. In DNA form, the CDR3 reads TGTGCCAGTAGTTTCAGGGAGGAGCAAGAGACCCAGTACTTC.

The chain has TRBV7-8 and TRBJ2-1; a possible D gene is TRBD2 (6 bases). The CDR3 has 16 residues. V lost 5 bases to trimming and J lost 3 bases, with 17 bases between them. The germline gives CDR1 SGHVS, CDR2 FQNEAQ. The DNA for the CDR3 is TGTGCCAGCAGCCCCTGGGCGGGAACGAACTACAATGAGCAGTTCTTC. Its protein product is CASSPWAGTNYNEQFF.

The rearrangement links TRBV27 to TRBJ1-1; tentative D call: TRBD1 (6 bases). CDR3 size: 20 residues. From germline, CDR1 is MNHEY and CDR2 SMNVEV (reference sequence). V lost 5 bases and J lost 0, with 28 bases in between. The CDR3 DNA reads TGTGCCAGCAGTCCCACCCTAGCCGGTAGGGGGGAGAACCTGAACACTGAAGCTTTCTTT. Its translation is CASSPTLAGRGENLNTEAFF.

The V call is TRBV7-6, the J call TRBJ2-5; 11 bases fit TRBD2. Germline CDR1 is SGHVS and CDR2 is FNYEAQ. J was trimmed by 2 bases and V by 4 bases; bases with no gene match: 3. This CDR3 has 15 amino acids. CDR3: CASSYRLAGQETQYF. The CDR3 DNA reads TGTGCCAGCAGCTACCGACTAGCGGGACAAGAGACCCAGTACTTC. Variable domain in full (rest from reference TRBV7-6 and TRBJ2-5): GAGVSQSPRYKVTKRGQDVALRCDPISGHVSLYWYRQALGQGPEFLTYFNYEAQQDKSGLPNDRFSAERPEGSISTLTIQRTEQRDSAMYRCASSYRLAGQETQYFGPGTRLLVL.

V gene TRBV9 combines with J gene TRBJ1-2; D gene uncertain. CDR3 length equals 13 residues. Germline-derived CDR1 and CDR2 are SGDLS and YYNGEE. Trimming took 0 bases from V and 3 from J, leaving 6 bases between them. Here the CDR3 DNA reads TGTGCCAGCAGCGTAGGCGGTTACTATGGCTACACCTTC. It yields the protein CASSVGGYYGYTF.

The chain is built from TRBV6-4 and TRBJ2-1; no firm D call. Germline assignment: CDR1 MRHNA and CDR2 SNTAGT. V was shortened by 8 bases and J by 4 bases, with 15 bases between the two germline ends. CDR3 length equals 14 residues. This chain's CDR3 is CASGKAPLYNEQFF. The CDR3 region has the DNA TGTGCCAGCGGGAAGGCCCCCCTGTACAATGAGCAGTTCTTC.

V is TRBV2 and J is TRBJ2-7; 7 positions agree with TRBD1. Germline CDR1 and CDR2: SNHLY and FYNNEI. The V gene end was trimmed by 3 bases and the J gene end by 4 bases; junction bases not matched to a gene: 3. The CDR3 runs to 13 residues. The CDR3 here is CASSEDRSYEQYF. The CDR3 DNA is TGTGCCAGCAGTGAGGACAGGAGTTACGAGCAGTACTTC.

The CDR3 region has the DNA TGCAGCGTTCCAGGGAGGCATGAGCAGTTCTTC. Translated, it gives CSVPGRHEQFF. The V gene is TRBV29-1, the J gene TRBJ2-1, with TRBD2 as a possible D gene (6 bases). V shed 5 bases and J shed 8 bases, with 10 bases lying between them. CDR3 length: 11 amino acids. CDR1 and CDR2 (germline): SQVTM, ANQGSEA.

The J gene is TRBJ2-1, the V gene TRBV27; no clear D. The CDR3 extends over 14 amino acids. The germline V gene encodes CDR1 MNHEY and CDR2 SMNVEV (reference sequence). V lost 7 bases and J 2 bases, leaving 12 bases between the germline ends. In DNA, the CDR3 is TGTGCCAGCACTTGGGGTTCCCCCTACAATGAGCAGTTCTTC. Translating it yields CASTWGSPYNEQFF.

The chain combines TRBV28 with TRBJ2-2, with D tentatively TRBD2 (6 bases). V lost 4 bases and J 4 bases, leaving 13 bases between the germline ends. CDR1 is MDHEN and CDR2 is SYDVKM in the germline V gene. The length of the CDR3 is 15 residues. In DNA form, the CDR3 reads TGTGCCAGCAGTTCTCTCCGGGACTCCACCGGGGAGCTGTTTTTT. It yields the protein CASSSLRDSTGELFF.

This chain uses TRBV4-1 with TRBJ2-7, with D tentatively TRBD1 or TRBD2 (5 bases each). The CDR3 is made up of 14 amino acids. The V gene's germline CDR1 is MGHRA and CDR2 YSYEKL. The V end was cut by 2 bases, the J end by 2 bases, with 10 bases between. The CDR3 sequence is CASSQSWGTYEQYF. CDR3 sequence (DNA): TGCGCCAGCAGCCAAAGCTGGGGGACCTACGAGCAGTACTTC.

As regards this clone: Other DNA sequences in the same sample also yield this CDR3. The chain recombines TRBV18 with TRBJ1-4; 7 nucleotides line up with TRBD1. Per germline, CDR1 KGHSH and CDR2 LQKENI. After removal of 6 bases from V and 8 bases from J, the junction contained 9 bases not matched to a gene. CDR3 length: 14 residues. The CDR3 sequence is CASSPSQGEEKLFF. The CDR3 nucleotides are TGTGCCAGCTCCCCAAGCCAGGGGGAGGAAAAACTGTTTTTT.

The genes are TRBV27 and TRBJ2-6; the D is unclear. V lost 3 bases, J lost 4 bases, and 7 bases lay in between. Germline values: CDR1 MNHEY, CDR2 SMNVEV (reference sequence). CDR3 size: 14 residues. In DNA, the CDR3 is TGTGCCAGCAGTTTTTCCCCCGGGGCCAACGTCCTGACTTTC. Its protein is CASSFSPGANVLTF.

DNA of the CDR3: TGTGCCAGTAGTATTAGCGGACTAGCGGGATATCACGAGCAGTACTTC. This sequence encodes CASSISGLAGYHEQYF. This rearrangement joins TRBV19 to TRBJ2-7; 12 nucleotides align to TRBD2. Germline V gives CDR1 LNHDA, CDR2 SQIVND (reference sequence). This CDR3 has 16 amino acids. Losses at the gene ends were 3 bases for V and 5 bases for J; bases not matched to a gene: 8.

The chain employs TRBV28 and TRBJ2-1; 10 bases fit TRBD2. CDR3 length: 16 residues. Trimming at V came to 6 bases and at J to 0 bases, leaving 5 bases not matched to a gene. Germline V gene lookup returns CDR1 MDHEN and CDR2 SYDVKM. Here the CDR3 reads CASSPASGSSYNEQFF. CDR3 sequence (DNA): TGTGCCAGCAGCCCAGCTAGCGGGAGCTCCTACAATGAGCAGTTCTTC.

The genes are TRBV12-5 and TRBJ2-1; D remains unclear. Germline V CDR1 and CDR2: LGHNT, FRNRAP. This CDR3 has 12 residues. The germline V and J ends were trimmed by 2 bases and 6 bases, with 5 bases remaining between them. The CDR3 loop is CASGLSPNEQFF. Here the CDR3 DNA reads TGTGCTAGTGGTTTGTCTCCCAATGAGCAGTTCTTC. Full variable domain (remainder filled in from reference TRBV12-5 and TRBJ2-1): DARVTQTPRHKVTEMGQEVTMRCQPILGHNTVFWYRQTMMQGLELLAYFRNRAPLDDSGMPKDRFSAEMPDATLATLKIQPSEPRDSAVYFCASGLSPNEQFFGPGTRLTVL.

J is TRBJ2-1 and V is TRBV4-1, with D possibly matching TRBD2 (7 bases). V gave up 9 bases and J gave up 10 bases, with 25 bases separating them. The length of the CDR3 is 15 residues. Germline-derived CDR1 and CDR2 are MGHRA and YSYEKL. CDR3: CASGLRRGPGGEQFF. Written as DNA, the CDR3 is TGCGCCAGTGGACTAAGACGAGGTCCGGGGGGCGAGCAGTTCTTC.

This sequence joins TRBV29-1 and TRBJ2-1; TRBD2 agrees at 10 bases. Trimming removed 1 base from V and 0 bases from J; junction bases left unmatched: 6. The germline gives CDR1 SQVTM, CDR2 ANQGSEA. This CDR3 has 17 amino acids. The CDR3 DNA follows: TGCAGCGTTGAAGGACTCTCTAGCGGGAGCTCCTACAATGAGCAGTTCTTC. It translates to CSVEGLSSGSSYNEQFF.

The V gene is TRBV7-3, the J gene TRBJ2-3, with a tentative D call TRBD2 (7 bases). The CDR3 covers 15 residues. CDR1 SGHTA and CDR2 FQGTGA come from the germline V gene. V dropped 0 bases and J dropped 5 bases, with 12 bases sitting between them. The CDR3 DNA is TGTGCCAGCAGCTTAACGGGGGGGCCCGTAGATACGCAGTATTTT. Encoded protein: CASSLTGGPVDTQYF.

The genes are TRBV27 and TRBJ2-7; possible D gene TRBD2, 6 bases. The V gene's germline CDR1 is MNHEY and CDR2 SMNVEV (reference sequence). Trimming removed 0 bases at V and 5 bases at J, with 11 bases between. The CDR3 is 14 amino acids. The CDR3 DNA reads TGTGCCAGCAGTTTATCTGGCGGGATCAACGAGCAGTACTTC. This codes for CASSLSGGINEQYF.

This rearrangement joins TRBV6-1 to TRBJ2-7; TRBD1 is a possible D gene (6 bases). CDR3 size: 13 residues. The germline gives CDR1 MNHNS, CDR2 SASEGT. Trimming removed 4 bases from V and 3 bases from J, with 10 bases in between. Here the CDR3 reads CASSVEQGYEQYF. In DNA form, the CDR3 reads TGTGCCAGCAGTGTGGAACAGGGCTACGAGCAGTACTTC.

The chain carries TRBV29-1 and TRBJ2-1, with D unresolved. The CDR3 sequence is 12 residues long. V lost 1 base to trimming and J lost 4 bases, with 5 bases between them. Germline CDR1 is SQVTM and CDR2 is ANQGSEA. CDR3 DNA: TGCAGCGTTGAAGCAGGATACAATGAGCAGTTCTTC. Translation: CSVEAGYNEQFF.

This clone has just one count. This rearrangement joins TRBV7-9 to TRBJ1-5; 11 bases align to TRBD1. The germline gives CDR1 SEHNR, CDR2 FQNEAQ (reference sequence). Trimming removed 4 bases from V and 4 bases from J; junction bases left unmatched: 3. The CDR3 contains 15 residues. CDR3 region: CASSWGQGENQPQHF. The CDR3, as DNA: TGTGCCAGCAGCTGGGGACAGGGGGAAAATCAGCCCCAGCATTTT.

The rearrangement uses TRBV4-1 and TRBJ1-1; D may be TRBD1 (6 bases). Germline V gene data show CDR1 as MGHRA and CDR2 as YSYEKL. This CDR3 is 14 amino acids long. V gave up 0 bases and J gave up 4 bases, with 9 bases separating them. CDR3 sequence reads: CASSQDRGGTEAFF. DNA of the CDR3: TGCGCCAGCAGCCAAGACAGAGGGGGCACTGAAGCTTTCTTT.

V and J are TRBV10-3 and TRBJ1-1; D gene ambiguous. V was trimmed by 2 bases and J by 5 bases, leaving 12 bases between them. Looked up from germline, CDR1 is ENHRY and CDR2 is SYGVKD. The length of the CDR3 is 14 residues. This CDR3 reads CAISEIGVGTEAFF. CDR3 nucleotides: TGTGCCATCAGTGAGATCGGGGTAGGAACTGAAGCTTTCTTT.

The chain recombines TRBV6-4 with TRBJ2-7; D may match TRBD1 or TRBD2 (5 bases each). There are 16 residues in the CDR3. Germline V lookup: CDR1 MRHNA, CDR2 SNTAGT. The V gene lost 3 bases and the J gene lost 2 bases, with 17 bases spanning the gap. The CDR3 protein is CASSDTLGTYPYEQYF. In DNA form, the CDR3 reads TGTGCCAGCAGTGATACCTTAGGGACCTACCCCTACGAGCAGTACTTC.